This T cell receptor (beta chain) came from a study of stem cell transplantation in POMP-related autoinflammatory disease. Whole-study context: Hypothesis: faulty thymoproteasomes impair CD8+ T-cell selection, skewing TRB repertoires. CD8+ T cells were low and CD4+ cells naive-skewed before transplant. Neutrophil and platelet engraftment from the graft donor was 100% through one year after transplant. The study, taken as a whole, reports: PRAID patients trended toward lower TRB diversity and higher clonality in all analyzed T-cell subsets.

TCRdb's table, derived via immunoSEQ multiplex PCR, lists solely in-frame clones and lacks some. The table has some 68,000 clones, approximately 91% seen once. The CDR3 is 14 residues long. V was trimmed by 4 bases and J by 5 bases, leaving 15 bases between them. CDR1 is SGHDN, CDR2 FVKESK, per germline. As for this clone: Its antigen is not identified.

This sequence joins TRBV14 and TRBJ2-7; tentatively, D is TRBD2 (6 bases). The source material was CD4+ T cells from PBMCs, sampled after stem cell transplantation. This TCR came from a human patient with POMP-related autoinflammation and immune dysregulation (PRAID). Some T cells may be graft donor cells. For the CDR3, the DNA is TGTGCCAGCAGCCCTAGACTAGTGGGAGACGAGCAGTACTTC. Protein sequence: CASSPRLVGDEQYF.